This T cell receptor (beta chain) emerged from a study of beta chain features in type 1 diabetes. General study findings and limits: Significant though moderate, a shortening of TCRB CDR3s appeared in all four CD4+ subsets of Type 1 diabetes patients. At VDJ recombination sites, type 1 diabetes patients had fewer insertions and more deleted nucleotides. Patients' naive, central memory and regulatory TCRB repertoires appeared more alike than those of healthy donors.

Reverse transcribing all isolated RNA meant expressed TCRB transcripts were sequenced. Sequencing used immunoSEQ multiplex PCR; TCRdb keeps in-frame clones, though not all of them. The sample carries around 150,000 clones, 6.5% to 10% recorded once. On average, the one heparinised blood draw given by each donor was approximately 120 mL. Sorted CD4+ subsets: naive, central memory, regulatory, stem cell-like memory (CD45RO/CCR7/CD25/CD127/CD95/CD27 panel). This clone was detected many times. The target antigen is unknown. Different DNA sequences within this sample yield the same CDR3. Trimming left V 3 bases short and J 1 base short, with 10 bases between. This CDR3 is built from 13 residues. Looked up from germline, CDR1 is GTSNPN and CDR2 is SVGIG (reference sequence).

The specimen sequenced was central memory CD4+ T cells from blood. The rearrangement links TRBV30 to TRBJ2-7; TRBD2 might be the D (5 bases). The TCR sequence derives from a woman aged 18-29 years with type 1 diabetes. The CDR3 sequence: CAWSDGSSYEQYF. The CDR3 region has the DNA TGTGCCTGGAGCGATGGGAGTTCCTACGAGCAGTACTTC.